This TCR beta chain derives from a study of T cells in Graves' hyperthyroidism and ophthalmopathy. Study in general: Once the initial diagnosis was made, peripheral blood was obtained before any treatment.

Template material for amplifying TCR beta CDR3 regions consisted of RNA transcripts. Primed by the HTBI set, a first-round RT-PCR was run on the TCR CDR3. TCRdb recomputed calls from the multiplex PCR reads with MiXCR, one row per CDR3 protein. The table lists approximately 690,000 distinct CDR3 sequences, around 20% of them singletons. The diagnoses drew upon clinical symptoms, serum thyroxine and TRAb, thyroid ultrasound and orbital computed tomography. From approximately 9.1 ml of fresh peripheral blood, PBMCs were isolated. The sequencing sample was made of blood. This receptor was taken from a man in his thirties or forties with Graves' ophthalmopathy.

CDR3 amino acids: CASNPGTWTYEQYF. In nucleotides, the CDR3 is TGTGCCAGCAACCCAGGAACCTGGACCTACGAGCAGTACTTC. The genes are TRBV12-3 or TRBV12-4 and TRBJ2-7, with unresolved D. This CDR3 has 14 residues. Between the trimmed V and J ends, which lost 7 bases and 2 bases, there was a span of 15 bases.